The subject of this entry is one T cell receptor beta chain. What it recognizes is unknown. The sample originates from a study of shared clonotypes between healthy human individuals. About the research overall: The study used three CD4 naive, three CD4 memory, two CD8 naive and one CD8 memory plate per donor. Study-level findings and limits: The study generally estimated greater richness for naive than memory subsets.

Profiling relied on immunoSEQ multiplex PCR, and the TCRdb table lists in-frame clones only, not all of them. The table records nearly 1 million clones, around 80% of them present only once. The sample taken for sequencing was memory CD4+ T cells sorted from blood. As to subset: CD45RA-negative fraction. The TCR originated in a young man in good health.

The CDR3 coding sequence is TGCGCCAGCAGCAAGGACAGGGGTAGCGGAGAGACCCAGTACTTC. Translation: CASSKDRGSGETQYF. The rearrangement uses TRBV5-1 and TRBJ2-5; 9 bases are a match to TRBD1. The V gene's germline CDR1 is SGHRS and CDR2 YFSETQ. Unmatched junction bases numbered 8, after V lost 4 bases and J lost 4 bases. The length of the CDR3 is 15 residues.